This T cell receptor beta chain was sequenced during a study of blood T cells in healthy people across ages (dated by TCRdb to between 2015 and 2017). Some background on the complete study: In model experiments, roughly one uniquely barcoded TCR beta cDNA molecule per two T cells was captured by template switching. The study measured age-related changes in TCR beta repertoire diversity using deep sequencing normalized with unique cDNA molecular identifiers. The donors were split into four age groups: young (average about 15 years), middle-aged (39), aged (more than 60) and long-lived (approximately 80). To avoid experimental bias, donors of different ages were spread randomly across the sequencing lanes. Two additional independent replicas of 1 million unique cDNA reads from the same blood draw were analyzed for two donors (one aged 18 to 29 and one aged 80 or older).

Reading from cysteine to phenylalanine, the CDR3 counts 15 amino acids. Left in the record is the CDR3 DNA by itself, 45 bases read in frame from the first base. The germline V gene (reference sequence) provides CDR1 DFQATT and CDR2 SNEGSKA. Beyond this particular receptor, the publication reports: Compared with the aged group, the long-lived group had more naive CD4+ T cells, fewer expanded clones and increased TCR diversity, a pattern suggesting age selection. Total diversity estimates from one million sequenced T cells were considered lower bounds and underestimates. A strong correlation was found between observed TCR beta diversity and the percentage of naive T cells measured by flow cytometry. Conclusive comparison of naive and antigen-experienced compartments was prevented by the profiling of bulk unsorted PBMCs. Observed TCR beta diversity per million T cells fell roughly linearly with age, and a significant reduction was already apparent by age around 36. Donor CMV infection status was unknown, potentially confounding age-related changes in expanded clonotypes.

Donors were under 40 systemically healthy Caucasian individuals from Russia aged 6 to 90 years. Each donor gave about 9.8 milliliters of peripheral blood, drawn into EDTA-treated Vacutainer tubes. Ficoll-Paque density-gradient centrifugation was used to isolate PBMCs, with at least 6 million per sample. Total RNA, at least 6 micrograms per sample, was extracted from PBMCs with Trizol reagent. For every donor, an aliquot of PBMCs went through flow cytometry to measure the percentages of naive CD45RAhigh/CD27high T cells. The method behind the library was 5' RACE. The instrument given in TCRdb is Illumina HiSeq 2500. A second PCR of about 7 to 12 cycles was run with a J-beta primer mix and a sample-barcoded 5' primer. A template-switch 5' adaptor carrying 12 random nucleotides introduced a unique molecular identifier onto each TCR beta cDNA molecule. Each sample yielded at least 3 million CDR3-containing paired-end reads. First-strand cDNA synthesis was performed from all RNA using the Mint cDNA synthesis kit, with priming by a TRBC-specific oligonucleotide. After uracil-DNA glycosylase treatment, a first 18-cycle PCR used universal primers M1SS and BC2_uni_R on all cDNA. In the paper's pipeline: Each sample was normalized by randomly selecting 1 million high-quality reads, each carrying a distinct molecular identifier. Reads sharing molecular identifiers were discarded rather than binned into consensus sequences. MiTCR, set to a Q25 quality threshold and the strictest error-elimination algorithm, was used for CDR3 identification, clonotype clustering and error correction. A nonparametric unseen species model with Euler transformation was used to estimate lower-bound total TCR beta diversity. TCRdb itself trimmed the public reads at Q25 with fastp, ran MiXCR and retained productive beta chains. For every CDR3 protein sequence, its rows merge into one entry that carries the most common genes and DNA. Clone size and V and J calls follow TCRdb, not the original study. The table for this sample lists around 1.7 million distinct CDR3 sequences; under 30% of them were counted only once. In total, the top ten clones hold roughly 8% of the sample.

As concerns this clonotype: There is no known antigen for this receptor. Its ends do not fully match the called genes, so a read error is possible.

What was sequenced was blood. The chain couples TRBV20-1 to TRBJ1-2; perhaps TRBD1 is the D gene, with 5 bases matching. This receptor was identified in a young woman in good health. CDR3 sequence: CSARGGTEANYGYTF. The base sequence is TGCAGTGCCAGAGGTGGGACGGAAGCTAACTATGGCTACACCTTC.